This T cell receptor (beta chain) was observed in a study of T cell repertoires in cytomegalovirus infection. TCRdb re-derived calls from the reads in MiXCR, one entry per CDR3 protein. This table has tens of thousands of distinct CDR3 sequences, 20% to 25% appearing once. About this clonotype: Antigen unknown.

Germline V CDR1 and CDR2: LNHDA, SQIVND (reference sequence). Trimming took 4 bases from V and 5 from J, leaving 18 bases between them. The CDR3 sequence is 16 residues long. The receptor comes from a human donor in good health (CMV status not recorded). Some clones in this sample may be carry-over from other donors' samples. The chain links TRBV19 to TRBJ1-5; D is undetermined. The sample was PBMCs, sequenced either directly or after in vitro stimulation (not recorded which). CDR3 in DNA: TGTGCCAGTAGTACTAGAGGGCGACTTAAAGATCAGCCCCAGCATTTT. Encoded protein: CASSTRGRLKDQPQHF.